This paragraph covers one T cell receptor beta chain sequence. In the original workflow: The authors estimated nucleated cell counts from reference gene primer amplification. The assay was immunoSEQ multiplex PCR, and TCRdb's table has in-frame clones only and misses some. That table furnishes V, J and clone size, whereas the DNA furnished D and trimming. The data show 60,000 to 65,000 clones, with about 76% seen just once and about 34% held by the top ten. This entry is derived from a study of blood T cell repertoires in COVID-19. Study-level information: Samples of COVID-19 (acute and convalescent) were obtained from the United States, Italy and Spain. T cells, B-cell-depleted T cells, or PBMCs provided the cDNA or gDNA that served as material.

In germline, CDR1 is SGHNT, CDR2 YENEEA. Trimming removed 4 bases from V and 7 bases from J; junction bases left unmatched: 13. The CDR3 is 17 amino acids. The sample taken for sequencing was peripheral blood. V usage is TRBV11-3 and J usage is TRBJ2-1, with TRBD2 matching 10 bases. The sequence came from a human donor in a cohort sampled during active COVID-19. CDR3 DNA sequence: TGTGCCAGCAGCTCACACCCTAGCGGGAGAAGGGGAAATGAGCAGTTCTTC. It encodes CASSSHPSGRRGNEQFF.